This T cell receptor beta chain was obtained from a study of shared clonotypes between healthy human individuals. Looking at the study overall: With ages of 18 to 49, the donors were two women and three men. The study used three CD4 naive, three CD4 memory, two CD8 naive and one CD8 memory plate per donor. Study-wide results and caveats: Generation of non-shared clonotypes was less probable than generation of clonotypes shared by all four donors. Naive subsets tended to show greater estimated richness than memory subsets.

Trimming cost V 5 bases and J 3 bases; bases outside gene matches: 7. The CDR3 totals 15 residues. CDR1 SGHVS and CDR2 FQNEAQ come from the germline V gene. As concerns this clone: The antigen is not known.

Naive CD8 isolation took CD45RO-negative cells positively selected for CCR7 and excluded terminally differentiated effector memory CD45RA+ cells. Profiling relied on immunoSEQ multiplex PCR, and the TCRdb table lists in-frame clones only, not all of them. The table has about 590,000 clones, over 95% seen once. The chain links TRBV7-8 to TRBJ2-7; TRBD1 matches 10 bases. Material for sequencing was naive CD8+ T cells sorted from blood. The clonotype comes from a woman aged 30 to 39 in good health. The CDR3 sequence: CASSARTGGFYEQYF. The DNA of the CDR3 is TGTGCCAGCAGCGCCAGGACAGGGGGGTTCTACGAGCAGTACTTC.